The clone carrying this T cell receptor (beta chain) came up a few times. The data were taken from a study of T cells after yellow fever vaccination. The V segment lost 6 bases and the J segment 9 bases; nucleotides outside the gene matches: 6. CDR1 MGHDK and CDR2 SYGVNS come from the germline V gene. The CDR3 is 13 residues long. TCRdb reprocessed the 5' RACE reads with MiXCR, giving one entry per CDR3 protein. Of a few hundred thousand distinct CDR3 sequences listed, around 8.1% are singletons. V is TRBV25-1 and J is TRBJ2-3, with 10 bases fitting TRBD2. Sample: PBMCs, taken roughly seven weeks after the first yellow fever vaccination. The receptor was derived from a man between 18 and 35 years old who received the YFV17D yellow fever vaccine. The CDR3 is CASRVAGGETQYF. In DNA form, the CDR3 reads TGTGCCAGCAGAGTAGCGGGGGGAGAGACGCAGTATTTT.